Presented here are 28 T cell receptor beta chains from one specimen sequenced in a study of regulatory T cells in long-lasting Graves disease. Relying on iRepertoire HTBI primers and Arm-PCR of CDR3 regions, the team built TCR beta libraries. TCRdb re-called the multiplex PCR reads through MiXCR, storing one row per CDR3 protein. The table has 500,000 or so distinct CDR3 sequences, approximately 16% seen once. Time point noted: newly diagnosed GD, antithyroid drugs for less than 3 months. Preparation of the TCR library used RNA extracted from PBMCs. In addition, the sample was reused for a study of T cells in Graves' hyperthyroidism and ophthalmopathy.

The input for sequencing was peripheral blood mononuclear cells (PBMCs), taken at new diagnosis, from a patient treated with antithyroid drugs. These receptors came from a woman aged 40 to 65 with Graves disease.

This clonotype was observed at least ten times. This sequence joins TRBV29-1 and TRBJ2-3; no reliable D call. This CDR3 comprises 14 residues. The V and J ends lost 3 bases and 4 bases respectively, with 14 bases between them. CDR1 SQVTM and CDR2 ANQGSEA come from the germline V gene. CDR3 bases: TGCAGCGTTGATGGTGTACAAGAAGCAGATACGCAGTATTTT. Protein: CSVDGVQEADTQYF.

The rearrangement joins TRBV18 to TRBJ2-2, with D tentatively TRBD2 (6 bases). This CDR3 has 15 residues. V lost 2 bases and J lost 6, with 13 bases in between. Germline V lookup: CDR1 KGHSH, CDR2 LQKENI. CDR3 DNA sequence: TGTGCCAGCTCACCAAGACTAGTCTCGGCCGGGGAGCTGTTTTTT. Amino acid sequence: CASSPRLVSAGELFF.

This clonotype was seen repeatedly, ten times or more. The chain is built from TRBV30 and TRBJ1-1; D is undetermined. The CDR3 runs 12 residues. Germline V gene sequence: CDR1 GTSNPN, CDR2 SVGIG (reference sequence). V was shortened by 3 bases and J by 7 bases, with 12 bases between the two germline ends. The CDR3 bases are TGTGCCTGGAGCGCAATCGGAGTTGAAGCTTTCTTT. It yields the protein CAWSAIGVEAFF.

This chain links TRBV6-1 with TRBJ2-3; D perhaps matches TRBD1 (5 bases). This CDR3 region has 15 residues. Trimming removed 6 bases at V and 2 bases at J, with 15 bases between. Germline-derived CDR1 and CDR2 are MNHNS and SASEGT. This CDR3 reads CASSPIQGDTDTQYF. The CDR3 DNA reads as TGTGCCAGCAGCCCCATCCAGGGTGACACAGATACGCAGTATTTT.

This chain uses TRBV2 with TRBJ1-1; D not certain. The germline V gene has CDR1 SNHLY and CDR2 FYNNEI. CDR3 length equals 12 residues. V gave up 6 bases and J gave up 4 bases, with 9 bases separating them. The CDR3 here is CASSLRVTEAFF. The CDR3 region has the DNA TGTGCCAGCAGCCTAAGGGTCACTGAAGCTTTCTTT. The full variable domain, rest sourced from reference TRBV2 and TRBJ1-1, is EPEVTQTPSHQVTQMGQEVILRCVPISNHLYFYWYRQILGQKVEFLVSFYNNEISEKSEIFDDQFSVERPDGSNFTLKIRSTKLEDSAMYFCASSLRVTEAFFGQGTRLTVV.

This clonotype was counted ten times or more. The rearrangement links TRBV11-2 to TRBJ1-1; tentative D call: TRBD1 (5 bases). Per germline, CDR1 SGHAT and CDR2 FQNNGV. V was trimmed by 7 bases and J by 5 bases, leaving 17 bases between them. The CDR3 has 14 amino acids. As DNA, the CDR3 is TGTGCCAGCATCCGACTAGGGGCGCGAACTGAAGCTTTCTTT. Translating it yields CASIRLGARTEAFF.

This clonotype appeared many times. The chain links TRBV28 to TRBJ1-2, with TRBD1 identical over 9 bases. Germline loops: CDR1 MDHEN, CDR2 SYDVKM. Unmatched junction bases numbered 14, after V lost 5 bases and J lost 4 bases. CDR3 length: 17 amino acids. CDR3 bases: TGTGCCAGCAGTCCCCCGGGACAGGGTGGTTTTGTCTATGGCTACACCTTC. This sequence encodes CASSPPGQGGFVYGYTF.

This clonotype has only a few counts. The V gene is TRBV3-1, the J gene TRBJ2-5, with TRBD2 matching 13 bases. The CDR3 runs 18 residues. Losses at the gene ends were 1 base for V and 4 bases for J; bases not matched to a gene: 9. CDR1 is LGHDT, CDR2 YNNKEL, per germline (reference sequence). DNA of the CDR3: TGTGCCAGCAGCCAAGCACTAGCGGGGGGGCCGGCTGTAGAGACCCAGTACTTC. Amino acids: CASSQALAGGPAVETQYF.

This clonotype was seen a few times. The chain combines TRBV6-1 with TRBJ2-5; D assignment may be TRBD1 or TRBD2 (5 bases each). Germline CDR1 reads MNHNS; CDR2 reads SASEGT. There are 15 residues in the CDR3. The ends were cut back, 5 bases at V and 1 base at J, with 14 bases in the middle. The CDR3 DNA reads TGTGCCAGCAGTCACCTCCGGGGCGGCCAAGAGACCCAGTACTTC. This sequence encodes CASSHLRGGQETQYF.

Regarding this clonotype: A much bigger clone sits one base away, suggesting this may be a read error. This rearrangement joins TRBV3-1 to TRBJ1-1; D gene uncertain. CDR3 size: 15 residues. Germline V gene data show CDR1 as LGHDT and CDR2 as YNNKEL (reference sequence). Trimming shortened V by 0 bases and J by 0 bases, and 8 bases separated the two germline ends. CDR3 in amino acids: CASSQDLVVNTEAFF. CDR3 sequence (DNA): TGTGCCAGCAGCCAAGATCTCGTTGTGAACACTGAAGCTTTCTTT. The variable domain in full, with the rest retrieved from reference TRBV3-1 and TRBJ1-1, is DTAVSQTPKYLVTQMGNDKSIKCEQNLGHDTMYWYKQDSKKFLKIMFSYNNKELIINETVPNRFSPKSPDKAHLNLHINSLELGDSAVYFCASSQDLVVNTEAFFGQGTRLTVV.

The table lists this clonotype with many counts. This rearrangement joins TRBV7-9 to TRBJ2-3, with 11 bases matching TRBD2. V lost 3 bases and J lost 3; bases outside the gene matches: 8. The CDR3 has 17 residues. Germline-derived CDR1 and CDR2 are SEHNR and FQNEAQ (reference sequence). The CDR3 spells CASSLSLSGGATDTQYF. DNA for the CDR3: TGTGCCAGCAGCTTGTCCCTTAGCGGGGGGGCTACAGATACGCAGTATTTT.

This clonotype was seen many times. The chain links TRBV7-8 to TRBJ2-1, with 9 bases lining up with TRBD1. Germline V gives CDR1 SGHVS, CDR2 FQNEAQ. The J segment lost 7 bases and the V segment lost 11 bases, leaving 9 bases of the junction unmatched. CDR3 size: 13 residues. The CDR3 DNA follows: TGTGCCGGATCCTCAGGGACAGGGAATGAGCAGTTCTTC. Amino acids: CAGSSGTGNEQFF.

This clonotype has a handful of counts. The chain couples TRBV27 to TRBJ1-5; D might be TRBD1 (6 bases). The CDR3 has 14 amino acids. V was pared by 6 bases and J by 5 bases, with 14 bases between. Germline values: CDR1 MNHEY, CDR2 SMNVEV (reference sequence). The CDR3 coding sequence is TGTGCCAGCAGCCAACAGGGAGTAGATCAGCCCCAGCATTTT. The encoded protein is CASSQQGVDQPQHF.

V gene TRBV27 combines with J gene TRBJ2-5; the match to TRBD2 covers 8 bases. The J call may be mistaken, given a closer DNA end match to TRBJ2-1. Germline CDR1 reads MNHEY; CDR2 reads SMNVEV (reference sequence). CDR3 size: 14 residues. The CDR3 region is CASSLAGGWDEQFF. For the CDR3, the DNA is TGTGCCAGCAGTTTAGCGGGGGGTTGGGATGAGCAGTTCTTC.

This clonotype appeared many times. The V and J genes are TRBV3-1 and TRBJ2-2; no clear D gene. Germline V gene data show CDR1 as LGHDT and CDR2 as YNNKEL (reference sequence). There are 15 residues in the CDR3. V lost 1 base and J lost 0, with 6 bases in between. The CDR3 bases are TGTGCCAGCAGCCAAGTAATATCGAACACCGGGGAGCTGTTTTTT. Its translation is CASSQVISNTGELFF.

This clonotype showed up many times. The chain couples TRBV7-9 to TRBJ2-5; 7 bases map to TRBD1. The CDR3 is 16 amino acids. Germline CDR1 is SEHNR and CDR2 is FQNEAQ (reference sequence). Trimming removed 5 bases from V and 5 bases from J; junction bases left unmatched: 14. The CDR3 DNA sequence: TGTGCCAGCAGCCCTCCTAGTAAGGGGGCGATTGAGACCCAGTACTTC. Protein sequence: CASSPPSKGAIETQYF.

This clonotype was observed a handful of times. The CDR3 loop reads CASSISGDTQYF. In DNA form, the CDR3 reads TGTGCCAGTAGTATCTCGGGAGATACGCAGTATTTT. The chain joins TRBV19 to TRBJ2-3; D is ambiguous. With 3 bases removed from V and 5 bases from J, the gap between germline ends came to 6 bases. In germline, CDR1 is LNHDA, CDR2 SQIVND (reference sequence). The CDR3 runs to 12 residues.

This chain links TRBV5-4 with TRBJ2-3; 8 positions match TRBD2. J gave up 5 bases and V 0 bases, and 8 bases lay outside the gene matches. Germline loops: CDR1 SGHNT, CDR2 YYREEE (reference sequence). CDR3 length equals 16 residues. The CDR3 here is CASSLVGGLAGDTQYF. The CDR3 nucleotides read TGTGCCAGCAGCTTGGTCGGGGGGCTAGCGGGAGATACGCAGTATTTT.

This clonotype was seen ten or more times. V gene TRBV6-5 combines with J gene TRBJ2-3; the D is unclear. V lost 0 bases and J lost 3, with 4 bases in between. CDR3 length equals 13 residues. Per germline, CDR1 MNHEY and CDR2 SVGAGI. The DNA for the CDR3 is TGTGCCAGCAGTTACTCAGGGACAGATACGCAGTATTTT. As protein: CASSYSGTDTQYF.

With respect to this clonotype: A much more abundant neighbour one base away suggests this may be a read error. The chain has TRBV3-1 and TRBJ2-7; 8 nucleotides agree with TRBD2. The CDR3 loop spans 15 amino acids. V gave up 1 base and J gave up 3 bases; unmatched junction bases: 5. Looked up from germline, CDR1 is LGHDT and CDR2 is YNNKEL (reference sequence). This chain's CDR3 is CASSQVTSGDYEQYF. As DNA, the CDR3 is TGTGCCAGCAGCCAAGTAACTAGCGGAGACTACGAGCAGTACTTC.

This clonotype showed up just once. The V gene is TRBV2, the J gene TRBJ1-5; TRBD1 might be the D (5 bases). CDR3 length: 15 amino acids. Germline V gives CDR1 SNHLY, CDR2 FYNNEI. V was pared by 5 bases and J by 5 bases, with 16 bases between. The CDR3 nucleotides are TGTGCCAGCAGTAAGTCAGTCGGGACCCATCAGCCCCAGCATTTT. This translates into CASSKSVGTHQPQHF.

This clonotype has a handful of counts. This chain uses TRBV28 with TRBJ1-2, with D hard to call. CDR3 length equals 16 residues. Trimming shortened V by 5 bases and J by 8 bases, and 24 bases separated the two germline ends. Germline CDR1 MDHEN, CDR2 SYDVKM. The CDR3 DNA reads TGTGCCAGCAGTCCCTCGCCGCCGAACACGCCGCGGGGCTACACCTTC. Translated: CASSPSPPNTPRGYTF.

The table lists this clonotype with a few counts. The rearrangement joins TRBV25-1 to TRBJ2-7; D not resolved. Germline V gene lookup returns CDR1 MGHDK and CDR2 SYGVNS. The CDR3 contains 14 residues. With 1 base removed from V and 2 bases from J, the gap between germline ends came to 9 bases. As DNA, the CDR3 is TGTGCCAGCAGTGAATTAAACACACCCTACGAGCAGTACTTC. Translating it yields CASSELNTPYEQYF.

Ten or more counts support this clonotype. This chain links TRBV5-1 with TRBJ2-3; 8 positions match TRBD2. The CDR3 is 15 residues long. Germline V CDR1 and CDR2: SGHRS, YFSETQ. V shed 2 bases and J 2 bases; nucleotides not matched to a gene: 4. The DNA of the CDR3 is TGCGCCAGCAGCTTTAGCGGGGCCGACACAGATACGCAGTATTTT. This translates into CASSFSGADTDTQYF.

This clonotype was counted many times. CDR3 loop: CSARDTGDANTEAFF. In DNA, the CDR3 is TGCAGTGCTAGGGATACAGGGGATGCGAACACTGAAGCTTTCTTT. V and J are TRBV20-1 and TRBJ1-1; 7 bases fit TRBD1. The germline CDR1 and CDR2 sequences are DFQATT and SNEGSKA (reference sequence). The CDR3 has 15 amino acids. The junction had 8 bases not matched to a gene; V was cut back by 3 bases and J by 1 base.

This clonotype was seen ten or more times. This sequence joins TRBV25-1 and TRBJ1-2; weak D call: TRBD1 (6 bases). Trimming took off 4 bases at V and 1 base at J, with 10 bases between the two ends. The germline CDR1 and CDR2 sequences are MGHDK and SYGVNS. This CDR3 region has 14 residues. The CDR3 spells CASSAGHINYGYTF. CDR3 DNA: TGTGCCAGCAGTGCGGGACATATTAACTATGGCTACACCTTC.

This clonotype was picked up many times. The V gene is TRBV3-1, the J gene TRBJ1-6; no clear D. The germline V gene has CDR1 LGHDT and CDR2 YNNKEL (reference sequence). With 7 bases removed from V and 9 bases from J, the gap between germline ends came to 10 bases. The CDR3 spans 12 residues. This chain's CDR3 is CASTSLSSPLHF. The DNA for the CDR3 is TGTGCCAGCACTTCCCTCAGTTCACCCCTCCACTTT.

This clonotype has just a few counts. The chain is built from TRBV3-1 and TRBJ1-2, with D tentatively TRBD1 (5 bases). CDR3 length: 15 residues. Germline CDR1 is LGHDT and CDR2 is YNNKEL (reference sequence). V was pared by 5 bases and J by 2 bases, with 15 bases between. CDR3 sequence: CASSFEGRENYGYTF. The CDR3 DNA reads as TGTGCCAGCAGCTTCGAAGGCAGGGAGAACTATGGCTACACCTTC.